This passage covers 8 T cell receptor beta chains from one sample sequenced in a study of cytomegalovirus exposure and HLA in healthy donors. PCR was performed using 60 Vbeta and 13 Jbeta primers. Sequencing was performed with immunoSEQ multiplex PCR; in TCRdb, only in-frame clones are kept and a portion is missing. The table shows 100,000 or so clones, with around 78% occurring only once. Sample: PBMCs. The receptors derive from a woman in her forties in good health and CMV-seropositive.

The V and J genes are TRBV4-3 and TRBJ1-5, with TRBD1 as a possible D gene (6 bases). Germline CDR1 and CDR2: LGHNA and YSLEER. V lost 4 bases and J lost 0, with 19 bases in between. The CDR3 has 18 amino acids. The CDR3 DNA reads TGCGCCAGCAGCCCCTCCTCGCAGGGGATCGATAGCAATCAGCCCCAGCATTTT. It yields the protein CASSPSSQGIDSNQPQHF.

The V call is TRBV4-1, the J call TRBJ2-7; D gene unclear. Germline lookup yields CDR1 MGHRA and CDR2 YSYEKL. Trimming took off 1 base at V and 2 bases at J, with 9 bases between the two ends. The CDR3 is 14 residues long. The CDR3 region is CASSQVSGTYEQYF. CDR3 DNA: TGCGCCAGCAGCCAAGTATCAGGTACCTACGAGCAGTACTTC.

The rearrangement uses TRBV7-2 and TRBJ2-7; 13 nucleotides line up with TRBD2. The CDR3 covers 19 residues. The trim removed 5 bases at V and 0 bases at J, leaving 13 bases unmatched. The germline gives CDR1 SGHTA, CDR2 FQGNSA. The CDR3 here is CASSESPGLAGITSYEQYF. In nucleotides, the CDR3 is TGTGCCAGCAGCGAATCCCCGGGACTAGCGGGGATAACCTCCTACGAGCAGTACTTC.

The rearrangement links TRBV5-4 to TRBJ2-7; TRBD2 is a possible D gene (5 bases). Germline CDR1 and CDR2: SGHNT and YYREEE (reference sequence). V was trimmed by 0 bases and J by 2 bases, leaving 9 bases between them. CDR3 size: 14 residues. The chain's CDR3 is CASSLGGYAYEQYF. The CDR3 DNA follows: TGTGCCAGCAGCTTGGGCGGGTACGCCTACGAGCAGTACTTC.

The CDR3 DNA follows: TGCGCCAGCAGCTTGGGTCCCGGGGATTACAATGAGCAGTTCTTC. Encoded protein: CASSLGPGDYNEQFF. The V call is TRBV5-1, the J call TRBJ2-1, with TRBD2 as a possible D gene (5 bases). Per germline, CDR1 SGHRS and CDR2 YFSETQ. The V end lost 0 bases, the J end lost 4 bases, and 11 bases lay between the germline ends. This CDR3 comprises 15 residues.

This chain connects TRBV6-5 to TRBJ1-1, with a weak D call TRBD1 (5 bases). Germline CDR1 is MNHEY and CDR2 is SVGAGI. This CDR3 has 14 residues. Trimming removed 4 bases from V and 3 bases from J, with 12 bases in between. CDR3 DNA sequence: TGTGCCAGCAGTTTAGGATTAGGGGACACTGAAGCTTTCTTT. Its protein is CASSLGLGDTEAFF.

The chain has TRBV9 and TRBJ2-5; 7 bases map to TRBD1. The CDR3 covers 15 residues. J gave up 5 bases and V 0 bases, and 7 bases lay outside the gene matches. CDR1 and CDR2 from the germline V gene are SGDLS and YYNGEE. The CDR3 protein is CASSVGGQAMETQYF. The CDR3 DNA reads TGTGCCAGCAGCGTAGGCGGACAGGCTATGGAGACCCAGTACTTC.

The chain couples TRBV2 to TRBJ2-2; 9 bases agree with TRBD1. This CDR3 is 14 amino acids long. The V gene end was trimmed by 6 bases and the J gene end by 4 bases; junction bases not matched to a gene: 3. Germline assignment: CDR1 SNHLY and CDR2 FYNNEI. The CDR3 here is CASRRQGGTGELFF. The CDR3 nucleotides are TGTGCCAGCAGACGACAGGGGGGCACCGGGGAGCTGTTTTTT.